These 10 T cell receptor beta chains share one sample of origin, sequenced in a study of blood T cell repertoires in COVID-19. The method was immunoSEQ multiplex PCR; TCRdb's version includes in-frame clones alone and lacks a portion of them. The sample lists around 330,000 clones; approximately 87% were seen once. Sequenced: peripheral blood. Source of these receptors: a woman between 50 and 59 years old with active or convalescent COVID-19.

The genes are TRBV5-5 and TRBJ2-7, with 7 bases matching TRBD2. There are 14 residues in the CDR3. CDR1 and CDR2 (germline): SGHKS, YYEKEE (reference sequence). The V gene end was trimmed by 0 bases and the J gene end by 2 bases; junction bases not matched to a gene: 2. CDR3 residues: CASSLAAGTYEQYF. The CDR3 DNA reads TGTGCCAGCAGCTTGGCAGCGGGGACCTACGAGCAGTACTTC.

V and J are TRBV30 and TRBJ1-2, with 9 bases fitting TRBD1. Germline lookup yields CDR1 GTSNPN and CDR2 SVGIG (reference sequence). V dropped 4 bases and J dropped 7; count of bases not matched to a gene: 16. The CDR3 loop spans 16 amino acids. CDR3 nucleotide sequence: TGTGCCTGGACGAAGGACAGGGGAGACCTGGTTCGTGGCTACACCTTC. Its translation is CAWTKDRGDLVRGYTF. Using reference TRBV30 and TRBJ1-2 for the parts outside the CDR3, the full variable domain is SQTIHQWPATLVQPVGSPLSLECTVEGTSNPNLYWYRQAAGRGLQLLFYSVGIGQISSEVPQNLSASRPQDRQFILSSKKLLLSDSGFYLCAWTKDRGDLVRGYTFGSGTRLTVV.

This chain links TRBV20-1 with TRBJ2-5; 9 nucleotides align to TRBD2. V was clipped by 3 bases and J by 5 bases; unmatched bases: 13. The CDR3 contains 16 residues. CDR1 is DFQATT, CDR2 SNEGSKA, per germline (reference sequence). CDR3 sequence reads: CSASDPSGGPAETQYF. The CDR3 DNA reads TGCAGTGCTAGTGACCCGAGCGGGGGGCCCGCGGAGACCCAGTACTTC.

This clone appeared a few times. The chain joins TRBV6-2 or TRBV6-3 to TRBJ1-1; 7 positions match TRBD1. Germline CDR1 reads MNHEY; CDR2 reads SVGEGT. This CDR3 has 18 residues. Trimming cost V 3 bases and J 1 base; bases outside gene matches: 14. CDR3: CASSYPRALGQKNTEAFF. For the CDR3, the DNA is TGTGCCAGCAGTTATCCACGAGCCCTGGGACAGAAGAACACTGAAGCTTTCTTT.

This chain joins TRBV10-3 and TRBJ1-2; no definite D call. The germline V gene encodes CDR1 ENHRY and CDR2 SYGVKD. CDR3 length: 12 amino acids. V was pared by 2 bases and J by 7 bases, with 8 bases between. The CDR3 DNA reads as TGTGCCATCAGTGAGCCCGGGAGTGGCTACACCTTC. This sequence encodes CAISEPGSGYTF.

This chain uses TRBV7-2 with TRBJ2-4; 9 positions agree with TRBD1. The length of the CDR3 is 14 residues. CDR1 and CDR2 from the germline V gene are SGHTA and FQGNSA. V lost 3 bases and J lost 9; bases outside the gene matches: 6. CDR3 in DNA: TGTGCCAGCAGCTTCGACAGGGGGGACGGCATTCAGTACTTC. It yields the protein CASSFDRGDGIQYF.

The chain has TRBV10-3 and TRBJ1-2; D is perhaps TRBD1 (5 bases). The CDR3 covers 15 residues. Trimming took off 10 bases at V and 5 bases at J, with 23 bases between the two ends. The germline gives CDR1 ENHRY, CDR2 SYGVKD. The CDR3, as DNA: TGTGCCACCGAGGGGAGGAATACCCTAAGTTATGGCTACACCTTC. Amino acids: CATEGRNTLSYGYTF.

The gene calls are TRBV2 and TRBJ2-3, with a tentative D call TRBD2 (7 bases). The CDR3 is made up of 18 amino acids. The V end lost 1 base, the J end lost 8 bases, and 25 bases lay between the germline ends. Looked up from germline, CDR1 is SNHLY and CDR2 is FYNNEI. The CDR3 spells CASSEDFGGGARWVTQYF. CDR3 nucleotide sequence: TGTGCCAGCAGTGAAGATTTTGGTGGGGGGGCGCGGTGGGTTACGCAGTATTTT.

The rearrangement links TRBV14 to TRBJ2-7, with 11 bases lining up with TRBD1. CDR3 length: 17 residues. The junction had 9 bases not matched to a gene; V was cut back by 4 bases and J by 1 base. Germline V gene data show CDR1 as SGHDN and CDR2 as FVKESK. The CDR3 DNA reads as TGTGCCAGCAGCCCGCCTAGCGGGACAGGGGGATCCTACGAGCAGTACTTC. Amino acids: CASSPPSGTGGSYEQYF. The full variable domain, with the rest looked up from reference TRBV14 and TRBJ2-7, is EAGVTQFPSHSVIEKGQTVTLRCDPISGHDNLYWYRRVMGKEIKFLLHFVKESKQDESGMPNNRFLAERTGGTYSTLKVQPAELEDSGVYFCASSPPSGTGGSYEQYFGPGTRLTVT.

The V call is TRBV5-4, the J call TRBJ2-5, with D perhaps matching TRBD2 (7 bases). Trimming left V 2 bases short and J 5 bases short, with 16 bases between. The CDR3 has 15 residues. Looked up from germline, CDR1 is SGHNT and CDR2 is YYREEE (reference sequence). The CDR3 bases are TGTGCCAGCAGCTTCGGGGGGCATACGATGGAGACCCAGTACTTC. It specifies CASSFGGHTMETQYF.